This TCR beta chain was recovered during a study of shared clonotypes between healthy human individuals. General observations from the study: Between a handful of donors, naive CD4 clonotypes were shared at a level of around 5.2%.

The V end lost 0 bases, the J end lost 10 bases, and 16 bases lay between the germline ends. Looked up from germline, CDR1 is MNHNS and CDR2 is SASEGT. The CDR3 spans 16 residues. CD4+ cells yielded CD45RA+ naive and CD45RA-negative memory subsets. Repertoires were generated with immunoSEQ multiplex PCR, while TCRdb's copy carries only in-frame clones and drops some. The table lists hundreds of thousands of clones, 95% to 98% of them singletons. On this clone itself: Its antigen is unknown.

The origin of this receptor is a young woman in good health. The V call is TRBV6-1, the J call TRBJ1-6, with TRBD1 as a possible D gene (5 bases). The source material was naive CD4+ T cells sorted from blood. The subset denotes: CD45RA+ positively selected. CDR3 sequence reads: CASSEAKGWGSSPLHF. CDR3 sequence (DNA): TGTGCCAGCAGTGAAGCCAAGGGGTGGGGGAGCTCACCCCTCCACTTT.